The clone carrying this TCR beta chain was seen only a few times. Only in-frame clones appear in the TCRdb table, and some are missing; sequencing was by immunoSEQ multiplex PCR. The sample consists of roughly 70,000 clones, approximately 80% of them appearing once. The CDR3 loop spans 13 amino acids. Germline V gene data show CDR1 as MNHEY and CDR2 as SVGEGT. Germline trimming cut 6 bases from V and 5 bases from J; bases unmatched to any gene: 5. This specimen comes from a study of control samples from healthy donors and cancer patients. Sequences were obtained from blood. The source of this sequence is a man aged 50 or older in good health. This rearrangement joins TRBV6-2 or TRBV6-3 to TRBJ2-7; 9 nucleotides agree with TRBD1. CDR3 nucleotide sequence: TGTGCCAGCAGCTCTCGGGACAGGGACGAGCAGTACTTC. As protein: CASSSRDRDEQYF.